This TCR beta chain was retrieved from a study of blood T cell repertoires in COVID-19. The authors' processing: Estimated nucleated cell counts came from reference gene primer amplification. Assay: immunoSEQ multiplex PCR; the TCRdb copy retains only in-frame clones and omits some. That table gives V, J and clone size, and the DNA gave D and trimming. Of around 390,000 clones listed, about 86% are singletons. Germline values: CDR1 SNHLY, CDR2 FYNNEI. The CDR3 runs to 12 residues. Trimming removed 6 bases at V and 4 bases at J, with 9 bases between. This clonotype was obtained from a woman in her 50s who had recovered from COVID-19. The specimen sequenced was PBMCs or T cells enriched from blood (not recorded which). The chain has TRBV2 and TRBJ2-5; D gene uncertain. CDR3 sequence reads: CASSLLVETQYF. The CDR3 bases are TGTGCCAGCAGCCTACTGGTAGAGACCCAGTACTTC.